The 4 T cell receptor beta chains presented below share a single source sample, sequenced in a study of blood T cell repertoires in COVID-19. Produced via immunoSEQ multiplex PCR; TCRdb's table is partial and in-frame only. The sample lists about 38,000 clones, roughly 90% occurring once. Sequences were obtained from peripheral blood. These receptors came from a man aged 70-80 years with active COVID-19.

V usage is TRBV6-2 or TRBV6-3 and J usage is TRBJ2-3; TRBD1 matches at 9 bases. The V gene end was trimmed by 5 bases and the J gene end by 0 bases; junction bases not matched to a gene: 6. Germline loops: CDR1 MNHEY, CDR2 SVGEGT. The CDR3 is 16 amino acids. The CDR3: CASSKGTGSSTDTQYF. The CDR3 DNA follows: TGTGCCAGCAGTAAAGGGACAGGGTCTAGCACAGATACGCAGTATTTT.

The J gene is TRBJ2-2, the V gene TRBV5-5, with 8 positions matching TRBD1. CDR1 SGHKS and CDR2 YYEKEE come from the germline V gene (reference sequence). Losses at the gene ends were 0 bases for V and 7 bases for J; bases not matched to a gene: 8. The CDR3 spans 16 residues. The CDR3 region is CASSLGLTGVDGELFF. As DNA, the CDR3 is TGTGCCAGCAGCTTGGGATTGACAGGGGTCGACGGGGAGCTGTTTTTT.

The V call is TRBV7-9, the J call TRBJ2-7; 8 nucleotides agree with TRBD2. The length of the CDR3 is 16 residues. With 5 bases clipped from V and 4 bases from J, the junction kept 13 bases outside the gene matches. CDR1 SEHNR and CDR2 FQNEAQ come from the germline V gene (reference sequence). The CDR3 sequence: CASSLGPSGRGYEQYF. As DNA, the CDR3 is TGTGCCAGCAGCCTTGGGCCCAGCGGGAGAGGATACGAGCAGTACTTC.

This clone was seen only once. CDR3 residues: CASSSYVGQGDSPLHF. The CDR3 region has the DNA TGTGCCAGCAGCTCCTATGTGGGACAGGGGGATTCACCCCTCCACTTT. The chain carries TRBV7-2 and TRBJ1-6, with 11 bases aligning to TRBD1. J lost 8 bases, V lost 4 bases, and 7 bases had no gene match. The CDR3 sequence is 16 residues long. CDR1 is SGHTA, CDR2 FQGNSA, per germline.